The T cell receptor (beta chain) described here comes from a study of metastatic and nonmetastatic thyroid tumors. Study-level information: It was across blood and tumor or nodule tissue from malignant and benign thyroid patients that repertoires were compared.

After removal of 1 base from V and 4 bases from J, the junction contained 6 bases not matched to a gene. Germline values: CDR1 MNHNS, CDR2 SASEGT. The CDR3 extends over 16 amino acids. In this sample, this clone turned up many times. MiXCR was used by TCRdb to re-call the PCR reads. The table shows about 33,000 clones, with more than 15% occurring only once. Prior to thyroid surgery, none of the patients had received any treatment. The receptor was derived from a female donor with papillary thyroid cancer or a benign thyroid nodule (not recorded which). Some clones in this sample may be carry-over from other donors' samples. The gene calls are TRBV6-1 and TRBJ1-5; TRBD1 matches 8 bases. Sequences were obtained from blood. In DNA, the CDR3 is TGTGCCAGCAGTGAAGATGAAGGGACAGGTAATCAGCCCCAGCATTTT. Residues: CASSEDEGTGNQPQHF.